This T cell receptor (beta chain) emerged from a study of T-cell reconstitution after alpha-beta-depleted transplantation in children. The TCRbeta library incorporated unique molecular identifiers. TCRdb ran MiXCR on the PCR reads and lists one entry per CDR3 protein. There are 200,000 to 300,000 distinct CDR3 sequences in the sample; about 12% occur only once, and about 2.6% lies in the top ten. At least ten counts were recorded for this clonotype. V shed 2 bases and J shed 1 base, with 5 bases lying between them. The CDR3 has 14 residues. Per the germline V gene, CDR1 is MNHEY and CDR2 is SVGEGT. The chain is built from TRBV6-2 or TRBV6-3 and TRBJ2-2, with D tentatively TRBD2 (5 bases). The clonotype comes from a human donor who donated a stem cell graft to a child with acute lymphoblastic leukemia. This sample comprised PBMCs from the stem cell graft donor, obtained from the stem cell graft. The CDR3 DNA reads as TGTGCCAGCAGTTACCGGGGGAACACCGGGGAGCTGTTTTTT. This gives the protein CASSYRGNTGELFF.